This T cell receptor beta chain came from a study of beta chain features in type 1 diabetes. This clone was counted between two and nine times. Other nucleotide sequences in the sample specify the same CDR3. Reverse transcribing all isolated RNA meant expressed TCRB transcripts were sequenced. Data came from immunoSEQ multiplex PCR; TCRdb stores just in-frame clones and leaves some out. The sample includes 860,000 or so clones, roughly a sixth seen only once; the top ten take about 0.02%. This CDR3 comprises 11 residues. Trimming removed 6 bases from V and 4 bases from J, with 3 bases in between. Germline V gene data show CDR1 as SNHLY and CDR2 as FYNNEI.

The sequence was obtained from a woman aged 18-35 years in good health. The sample taken for sequencing was naive CD4+ T cells from blood. The rearrangement joins TRBV2 to TRBJ2-2; no definite D call. The CDR3 DNA reads as TGTGCCAGCAGCATCACCGGGGAGCTGTTTTTT. Protein sequence: CASSITGELFF.